This is a list of T cell receptor beta chains from one sample in a study of cytomegalovirus exposure and HLA in healthy donors. TCRdb keeps only in-frame clones here, not all; method: immunoSEQ multiplex PCR. Of 84,000 or so clones listed, around 77% are singletons. Sequencing was carried out using PBMCs. These receptors came from a man aged 45-60 years in good health and CMV-seronegative. Each CDR3 is given with its conserved first and last residue. The D gene is left open where the match is weak. Clone size, where shown, is once, few, many, or a class for clones that have expanded.

J gene,V gene,CDR3 length,D gene,clone size,CDR3 DNA,CDR3 protein
TRBJ1-1,TRBV4-3,14,.,.,TGCGCCAGCCAACCAAGGTGGGGCTTTACTGAAGCTTTCTTT,CASQPRWGFTEAFF
TRBJ2-7,TRBV5-1,14,TRBD1,.,TGCGCCAGCAGCGTTTCGGGACAGGTCGGTGAGCAGTACTTC,CASSVSGQVGEQYF
TRBJ2-7,TRBV4-2,16,.,.,TGTGCCAGCAGCCAAGATTTCGGGCTAGGGGGCTACGAGCAGTACTTC,CASSQDFGLGGYEQYF
TRBJ2-5,TRBV7-9,16,TRBD1,.,TGTGCCAGCAGCCTACGGGGACAGGGTGGGCAAGAGACCCAGTACTTC,CASSLRGQGGQETQYF
TRBJ2-7,TRBV30,14,TRBD2,.,TGTGCCTGGAGTGTCTCTAGCGGGGGGTACGAGCAGTACTTC,CAWSVSSGGYEQYF
TRBJ2-1,TRBV7-8,18,TRBD2,.,TGTGCCAGCAGCTTCGGGACTAGGCCACAAACAATAAACCCCACGCAGTTCTTC,CASSFGTRPQTINPTQFF
TRBJ1-5,TRBV6-5,14,.,.,TGTGCCAGCAGTTACTCGGGACACAATCAGCCCCAGCATTTT,CASSYSGHNQPQHF
TRBJ2-5,TRBV10-3,13,TRBD1,few,TGTGCCATCAGTGGAACAGGGGTGGAGACCCAGTACTTC,CAISGTGVETQYF
TRBJ2-5,TRBV7-2,15,TRBD2,.,TGTGCCAGCAGTCTAGCGGGGGGCTACCAAGAGACCCAGTACTTC,CASSLAGGYQETQYF
TRBJ2-2,TRBV9,15,.,.,TGTGCCAGCAGCTTCTCACAAACAGGGCCCGGGGAGCTGTTTTTT,CASSFSQTGPGELFF
TRBJ1-4,TRBV10-3,15,.,few,TGTGCCATCAGTGAGTCGAGGCGGGGTAGGGAAAAACTGTTTTTT,CAISESRRGREKLFF
TRBJ1-1,TRBV28,13,.,.,TGTGCCAGCAGTTTACCCCCCCGCACTGAAGCTTTCTTT,CASSLPPRTEAFF
TRBJ2-7,TRBV11-3,14,TRBD2,.,TGTGCCAGCAGCCTGAGCGGGGGCTCCTACGAGCAGTACTTC,CASSLSGGSYEQYF
TRBJ1-1,TRBV30,13,TRBD1,.,TGTGCCTGGATCCCCCCGGCAGGGGGCTTTGCTTTCTTT,CAWIPPAGGFAFF
TRBJ2-2,TRBV12-2,17,.,.,TGTGCAAGTCGCTTAGTACTAGCGGGACCGAACACCGGGGAGCTGTTTTTT,CASRLVLAGPNTGELFF
TRBJ2-5,TRBV18,16,TRBD2,.,TGTGCCAGCTCACCACCGAGTTCTCAGATAGCGGGAACCCAGTACTTC,CASSPPSSQIAGTQYF
TRBJ2-1,TRBV19,17,.,.,TGTGCCAGTAGTACCCCACGAGGGGGGGGGCACAACAATGAGCAGTTCTTC,CASSTPRGGGHNNEQFF